These T cell receptor beta chains were read from a single sample in a study of CXCR3-negative and CXCR3-positive naive CD8 T cells. TCRdb re-called the 5' RACE reads and shows each CDR3 protein once, DNA omitted. Its table lists 85,000 to 130,000 distinct CDR3 sequences. The sample consisted of naive CXCR3+ CD8+ T cells from blood. The source of these receptors is a human donor in good health. Some clones in this sample may be carry-over from other donors' samples. CDR3s include the opening cysteine and the closing phenylalanine or tryptophan.

V gene,J gene,CDR3 protein
TRBV4-1,TRBJ2-7,CASSPWFEQGASEQYF
TRBV4-1,TRBJ2-1,CASSLRSGGGYNEQFF
TRBV29-1,TRBJ2-2,CSVVGTANTGELFF
TRBV27,TRBJ2-7,CASSFARNYYEQYF
TRBV4-3,TRBJ2-6,CASSQEEGSGANVLTF
TRBV29-1,TRBJ2-7,CSVDGAGEPYEQYF
TRBV28,TRBJ2-7,CASSPRTGAYEQYF
TRBV28,TRBJ2-3,CASSSPADTQYF
TRBV12-3/TRBV12-4,TRBJ1-1,CASSYGDRVNTEAFF
TRBV23-1,TRBJ1-5,CASSQPGAAISNQPQHF
TRBV20-1,TRBJ2-1,CSARIVESSYNEQFF
TRBV5-1,TRBJ2-1,CASRFPGPHNEQFF
TRBV2,TRBJ2-1,CASSEGGTGFAYNEQFF
TRBV7-3,TRBJ2-1,CASSPRAGGYNEQFF